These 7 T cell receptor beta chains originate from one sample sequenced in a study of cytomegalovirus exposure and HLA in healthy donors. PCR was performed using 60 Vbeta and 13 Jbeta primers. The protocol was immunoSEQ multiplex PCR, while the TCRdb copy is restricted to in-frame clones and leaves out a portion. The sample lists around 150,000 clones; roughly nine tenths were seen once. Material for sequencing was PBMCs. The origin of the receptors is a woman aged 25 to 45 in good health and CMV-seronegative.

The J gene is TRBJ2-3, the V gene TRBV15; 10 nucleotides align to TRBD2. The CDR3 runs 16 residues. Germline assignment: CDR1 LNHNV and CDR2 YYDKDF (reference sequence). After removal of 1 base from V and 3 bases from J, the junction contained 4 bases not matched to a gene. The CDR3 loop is CATSRGTSGTTDTQYF. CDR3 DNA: TGTGCCACCAGCAGAGGGACTAGCGGAACTACAGATACGCAGTATTTT. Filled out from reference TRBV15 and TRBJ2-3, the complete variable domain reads DAMVIQNPRYQVTQFGKPVTLSCSQTLNHNVMYWYQQKSSQAPKLLFHYYDKDFNNEADTPDNFQSRRPNTSFCFLDIRSPGLGDTAMYLCATSRGTSGTTDTQYFGPGTRLTVL.

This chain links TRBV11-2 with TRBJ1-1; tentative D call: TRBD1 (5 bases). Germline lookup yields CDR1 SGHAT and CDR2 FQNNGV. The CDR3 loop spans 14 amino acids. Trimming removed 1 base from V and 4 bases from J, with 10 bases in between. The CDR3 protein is CASSLAWGGTEAFF. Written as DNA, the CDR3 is TGTGCCAGCAGCTTAGCTTGGGGGGGCACTGAAGCTTTCTTT.

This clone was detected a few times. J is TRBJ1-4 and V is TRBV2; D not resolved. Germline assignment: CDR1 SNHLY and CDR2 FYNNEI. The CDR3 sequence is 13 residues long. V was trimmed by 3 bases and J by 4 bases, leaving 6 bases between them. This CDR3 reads CASSESHNEKLFF. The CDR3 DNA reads TGTGCCAGCAGTGAGAGCCATAATGAAAAACTGTTTTTT.

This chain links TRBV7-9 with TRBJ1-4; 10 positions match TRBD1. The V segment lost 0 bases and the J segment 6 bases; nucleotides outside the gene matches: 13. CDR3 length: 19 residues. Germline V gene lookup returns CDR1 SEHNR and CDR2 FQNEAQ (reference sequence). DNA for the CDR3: TGTGCCAGCAGCTTAGCCCTGTCCCGGGACAGGGGTCGGGATGAAAAACTGTTTTTT. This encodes CASSLALSRDRGRDEKLFF.

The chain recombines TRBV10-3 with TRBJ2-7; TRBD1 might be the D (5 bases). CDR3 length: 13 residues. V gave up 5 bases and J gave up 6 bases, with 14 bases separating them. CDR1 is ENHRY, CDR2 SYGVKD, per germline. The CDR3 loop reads CAISSGMGSEQYF. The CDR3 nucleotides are TGTGCCATCAGTTCAGGGATGGGGTCCGAGCAGTACTTC.

The CDR3, as DNA: TGTGCCAGCAGCAAATCGGACTGGATTATGGAATACAATGAGCAGTTCTTC. It translates to CASSKSDWIMEYNEQFF. The chain uses TRBV21-1 and TRBJ2-1; the listed D gene, TRBD2, was not tested against the DNA. TRBV21-1 is deemed a pseudogene. This CDR3 is built from 17 residues.

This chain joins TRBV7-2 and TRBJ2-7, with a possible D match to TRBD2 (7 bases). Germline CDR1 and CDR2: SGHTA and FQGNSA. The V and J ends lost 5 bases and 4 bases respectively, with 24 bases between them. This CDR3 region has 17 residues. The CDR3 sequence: CASSRAVGGAPIYEQYF. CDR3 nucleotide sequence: TGTGCCAGCAGCAGGGCGGTAGGGGGGGCCCCCATTTACGAGCAGTACTTC.